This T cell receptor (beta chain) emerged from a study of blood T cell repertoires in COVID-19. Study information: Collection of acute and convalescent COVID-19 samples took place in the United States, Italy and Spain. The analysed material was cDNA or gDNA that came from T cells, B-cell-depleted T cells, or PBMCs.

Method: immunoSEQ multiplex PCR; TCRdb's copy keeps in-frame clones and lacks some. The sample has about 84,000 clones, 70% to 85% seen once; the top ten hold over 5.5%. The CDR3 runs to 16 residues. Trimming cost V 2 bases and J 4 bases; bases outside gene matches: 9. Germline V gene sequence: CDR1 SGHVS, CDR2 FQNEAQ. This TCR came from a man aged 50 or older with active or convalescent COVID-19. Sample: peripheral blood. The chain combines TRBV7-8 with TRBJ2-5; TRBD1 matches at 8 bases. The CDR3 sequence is CASSLTRTGWGETQYF. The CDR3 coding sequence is TGTGCCAGCAGCTTAACTCGGACAGGGTGGGGAGAGACCCAGTACTTC.